This T cell receptor (beta chain) was profiled in a study of blood T cells in healthy people across ages. CDR3 length: 15 amino acids. Between the trimmed V and J ends, which lost 0 bases and 4 bases, there was a span of 11 bases. CDR1 is MNHNY, CDR2 SVGAGI, per germline (reference sequence). This clonotype was picked up many times. Through a sample-barcoded 5' primer and a J-beta primer mix, a second PCR was run for roughly 6 to 12 cycles. One entry per CDR3 protein results from TCRdb running MiXCR on the 5' RACE reads. The repertoire holds 1.5 million to 2 million distinct CDR3 sequences, with roughly 27% as singletons.

Sequencing was carried out using blood. This receptor was obtained from a woman aged 25 to 39 in good health. J is TRBJ2-3 and V is TRBV6-6, with D maybe TRBD2 (6 bases). CDR3 sequence (DNA): TGTGCCAGCAGTTACTCCCTAGCGACTGCAGATACGCAGTATTTT. Residues: CASSYSLATADTQYF.